This T cell receptor beta chain was sequenced for a study of cytomegalovirus exposure and HLA in healthy donors. Study in general: Among the roughly 370 genotyped donors, 65% to 85% were placed in the Caucasian-associated ancestry cluster. Findings of the study overall: Being productive about 87% or about 30% of the time was typical of most TCR beta V segments in an earlier analysis.

Researchers ran the PCR with 60 Vbeta and 13 Jbeta primers. Some clones are missing from TCRdb's copy, which holds only in-frame ones; the method was immunoSEQ multiplex PCR. Counted here are around 190,000 clones, about four fifths occurring once; the ten biggest clones make up around 0.99%. Notes on this clone: No antigen is known for it.

The V gene's germline CDR1 is LGHNA and CDR2 YSLEER. There are 17 residues in the CDR3. Trimming shortened V by 0 bases and J by 3 bases, and 16 bases separated the two germline ends. This TCR derives from a middle-aged woman in good health and CMV-seronegative. This rearrangement joins TRBV4-3 to TRBJ2-3; a possible D gene is TRBD1 (6 bases). Sequenced: PBMCs. The CDR3 coding sequence is TGCGCCAGCAGCCAAGATGTCACAGTCAGGGGTACAGATACGCAGTATTTT. It specifies CASSQDVTVRGTDTQYF.